One and the same sample provided the 21 T cell receptor beta chains below, sequenced in a study of OX40 agonist ivuxolimab in advanced cancers. Sequencing was performed with immunoSEQ multiplex PCR; in TCRdb, only in-frame clones are kept and a portion is missing. Altogether tens of thousands of clones are present, about 85% being singletons, with the ten largest covering around 3.8%. The sequencing used CD4+ or CD8+ T cells sorted from blood, collected in a trial of the OX40 agonist ivuxolimab. Source of these receptors: an adult with an advanced solid tumor such as melanoma, head and neck, liver or kidney cancer.

The CDR3 sequence is CASSSSRYRKQETQYF. The CDR3 DNA follows: TGCGCCAGCAGCTCCTCCCGTTACAGAAAACAAGAGACCCAGTACTTC. The chain uses TRBV5-1 and TRBJ2-5; D unresolved. The germline gives CDR1 SGHRS, CDR2 YFSETQ. The CDR3 loop spans 16 amino acids. V lost 3 bases and J 2 bases, leaving 17 bases between the germline ends.

The gene calls are TRBV19 and TRBJ2-5, with D possibly TRBD2 on 6 matching bases. This CDR3 contains 14 residues. The germline V and J ends were trimmed by 2 bases and 1 base, with 8 bases remaining between them. Germline V gene sequence: CDR1 LNHDA, CDR2 SQIVND (reference sequence). The CDR3 region has the DNA TGTGCCAGTAGTATAAGGGACTCCCAAGAGACCCAGTACTTC. This gives the protein CASSIRDSQETQYF.

The genes are TRBV5-6 and TRBJ2-1, with 7 bases that match TRBD1. The junction had 14 bases not matched to a gene; V was cut back by 4 bases and J by 4 bases. CDR1 SGHDT and CDR2 YYEEEE come from the germline V gene. The CDR3 runs 17 residues. The CDR3 region is CASSQLPLDREYNEQFF. The CDR3 bases are TGTGCCAGCAGCCAACTCCCACTAGACAGGGAATACAATGAGCAGTTCTTC.

The chain recombines TRBV6-6 with TRBJ2-7; TRBD2 matches 11 bases. V shed 4 bases and J 0 bases; nucleotides not matched to a gene: 2. The germline CDR1 and CDR2 sequences are MNHNY and SVGAGI (reference sequence). CDR3 size: 15 residues. The CDR3 sequence is CASSWTSGRSYEQYF. DNA of the CDR3: TGTGCCAGCAGTTGGACTAGCGGGCGCTCCTACGAGCAGTACTTC.

The CDR3 region is CASSSPGLAGADEQFF. The CDR3 region has the DNA TGTGCCAGCAGCTCCCCGGGCCTAGCGGGAGCGGATGAGCAGTTCTTC. The chain employs TRBV7-9 and TRBJ2-1; 10 bases agree with TRBD2. Looked up from germline, CDR1 is SEHNR and CDR2 is FQNEAQ (reference sequence). The CDR3 is 16 residues long. J was trimmed by 8 bases and V by 4 bases; bases with no gene match: 11.

The CDR3 nucleotides read TGTGCCAGCAGTTTTGGGACAGGGGACAACGAGCAGTACTTC. This gives the protein CASSFGTGDNEQYF. This chain connects TRBV28 to TRBJ2-7; 10 bases are a match to TRBD1. V lost 3 bases, J lost 5 bases, and 4 bases stayed unmatched. Germline lookup yields CDR1 MDHEN and CDR2 SYDVKM. CDR3 size: 14 residues.

This rearrangement joins TRBV6-5 to TRBJ2-7; no firm D call. V was pared by 4 bases and J by 5 bases, with 9 bases between. CDR1 is MNHEY and CDR2 is SVGAGI in the germline V gene. This CDR3 contains 12 residues. Here the CDR3 DNA reads TGTGCCAGCAGTTTCAAGGTCGACGAGCAGTACTTC. Translating gives CASSFKVDEQYF.

The chain employs TRBV7-9 and TRBJ2-3; 8 nucleotides align to TRBD1. The CDR3 runs to 14 residues. Germline CDR1 is SEHNR and CDR2 is FQNEAQ (reference sequence). V lost 5 bases to trimming and J lost 10 bases; unmatched junction nucleotides: 11. This chain's CDR3 is CASSAGQGWTAQYF. The DNA of the CDR3 is TGTGCCAGCAGCGCCGGACAGGGTTGGACGGCGCAGTATTTT.

The chain uses TRBV28 and TRBJ2-1, with D perhaps matching TRBD2 (5 bases). The CDR3 is made up of 17 amino acids. CDR1 is MDHEN, CDR2 SYDVKM, per germline. V was shortened by 3 bases and J by 8 bases, with 23 bases between the two germline ends. The CDR3 coding sequence is TGTGCCAGCAGTTTGGGAGCCCCCGGTGGCCCAACGCATGAGCAGTTCTTC. Protein sequence: CASSLGAPGGPTHEQFF.

This chain uses TRBV18 with TRBJ2-3, with a tentative D call TRBD2 (6 bases). Germline-derived CDR1 and CDR2 are KGHSH and LQKENI. The CDR3 runs 15 residues. Trimming removed 6 bases from V and 2 bases from J, with 15 bases in between. Here the CDR3 reads CASSHNRGYTDTQYF. DNA for the CDR3: TGTGCCAGCTCGCATAATCGGGGGTACACAGATACGCAGTATTTT.

The rearrangement links TRBV11-2 to TRBJ1-3; D perhaps matches TRBD1 (5 bases). Between the trimmed V and J ends, which lost 7 bases and 3 bases, there was a span of 22 bases. Germline V CDR1 and CDR2: SGHAT, FQNNGV. This CDR3 comprises 17 residues. The CDR3 nucleotides are TGTGCCAGCATCCCCGACGCAGGGTTATTAGGTGGAAACACCATATATTTT. Translated, it gives CASIPDAGLLGGNTIYF.

This clone was detected only a few times. This sequence joins TRBV19 and TRBJ1-2; a weak D match, TRBD1 (6 bases). Between the trimmed V and J ends, which lost 6 bases and 5 bases, there was a span of 16 bases. The CDR3 length is 14 residues. Germline CDR1 and CDR2: LNHDA and SQIVND (reference sequence). The CDR3 DNA is TGTGCCAGTAGAGAAGGACAGAACCTTTATGGCTACACCTTC. Translating it yields CASREGQNLYGYTF.

The chain recombines TRBV14 with TRBJ2-7; no firm D call. CDR1 is SGHDN, CDR2 FVKESK, per germline. Trimming removed 3 bases from V and 0 bases from J, with 3 bases in between. This CDR3 comprises 12 residues. CDR3 residues: CASSQYSYEQYF. CDR3 sequence (DNA): TGTGCCAGCAGCCAGTACTCCTACGAGCAGTACTTC.

CDR3: CARRGEQYF. CDR3 in DNA: TGTGCCCGGCGGGGGGAGCAGTACTTC. The chain is built from TRBV21-1 and TRBJ2-7; the table's D gene call, TRBD2, was not cross checked with the DNA. TRBV21-1 is annotated as a pseudogene. This CDR3 region has 9 residues.

The rearrangement joins TRBV5-1 to TRBJ2-5, with TRBD1 identical over 7 bases. V trimming: 4 bases; J trimming: 2 bases; junction bases outside the gene matches: 5. The V gene's germline CDR1 is SGHRS and CDR2 YFSETQ. The CDR3 runs 14 residues. CDR3 sequence (DNA): TGCGCCAGCAGCCCGGGGACAGCTCAAGAGACCCAGTACTTC. It is translated as CASSPGTAQETQYF.

The V call is TRBV5-4, the J call TRBJ2-5; 13 bases agree with TRBD2. This CDR3 comprises 14 residues. The germline V gene encodes CDR1 SGHNT and CDR2 YYREEE (reference sequence). The trim removed 4 bases at V and 5 bases at J, leaving 2 bases unmatched. The CDR3: CASSPTSGRETQYF. Written as DNA, the CDR3 is TGTGCCAGCAGCCCGACTAGCGGGAGGGAGACCCAGTACTTC.

The rearrangement joins TRBV7-2 to TRBJ2-2, with a possible D match to TRBD2 (5 bases). CDR1 and CDR2 (germline): SGHTA, FQGNSA. V lost 5 bases and J lost 7, with 8 bases in between. The CDR3 is 12 amino acids. In nucleotides, the CDR3 is TGTGCCAGCAGCATAGGAGGCGGGGAGCTGTTTTTT. Its translation: CASSIGGGELFF.

This chain links TRBV6-6 with TRBJ2-7, with D unclear. Trimming took off 6 bases at V and 5 bases at J, with 17 bases between the two ends. Germline V gene lookup returns CDR1 MNHNY and CDR2 SVGAGI (reference sequence). There are 14 residues in the CDR3. CDR3 sequence (DNA): TGTGCCAGCAGGCAAAGTATGGCCCGAGACGAGCAGTACTTC. It translates to CASRQSMARDEQYF.

The chain employs TRBV6-1 and TRBJ2-7; TRBD1 matches 10 bases. CDR1 is MNHNS and CDR2 is SASEGT in the germline V gene. This CDR3 is 13 amino acids long. V lost 6 bases, J lost 6 bases, and 5 bases stayed unmatched. As DNA, the CDR3 is TGTGCCAGCAGGAAAAGGACAGGGGGCGAGCAGTACTTC. It yields the protein CASRKRTGGEQYF.

The gene calls are TRBV15 and TRBJ2-3; D ambiguous. Germline V lookup: CDR1 LNHNV, CDR2 YYDKDF (reference sequence). Trimming shortened V by 0 bases and J by 5 bases, and 3 bases separated the two germline ends. The CDR3 has 12 amino acids. CDR3 nucleotide sequence: TGTGCCACCAGCAGAGATCGAGATACGCAGTATTTT. It translates to CATSRDRDTQYF. Full variable domain (outside the CDR3, taken from reference TRBV15 and TRBJ2-3): DAMVIQNPRYQVTQFGKPVTLSCSQTLNHNVMYWYQQKSSQAPKLLFHYYDKDFNNEADTPDNFQSRRPNTSFCFLDIRSPGLGDTAMYLCATSRDRDTQYFGPGTRLTVL.

This chain connects TRBV10-3 to TRBJ2-1; 11 bases match TRBD1. The ends lost 6 bases at V and 6 bases at J; junction bases unmatched: 10. Germline values: CDR1 ENHRY, CDR2 SYGVKD. This CDR3 has 16 residues. The DNA of the CDR3 is TGTGCCATCAGGAGCGAAGGACAGGGGGCTGTCAATGAGCAGTTCTTC. This gives the protein CAIRSEGQGAVNEQFF.